Following are 30 T cell receptor beta chains from one sample sequenced in a study of T-cell reconstitution after alpha-beta-depleted transplantation in children. This sample's TCRbeta library carried unique molecular identifier barcodes. TCRdb reprocessed the PCR reads via MiXCR and lists one record per CDR3 protein. The table shows 100,000 to 120,000 distinct CDR3 sequences, with 9% to 12% occurring only once. Sequencing was performed on PBMCs from the stem cell graft donor, taken from the stem cell graft. Receptor source: a human donor who donated a stem cell graft to a child with acute lymphoblastic leukemia.

This clonotype was seen repeatedly, ten times or more. The V call is TRBV6-5, the J call TRBJ1-4; unclear D gene. Germline-derived CDR1 and CDR2 are MNHEY and SVGAGI. CDR3 length: 15 amino acids. V gave up 5 bases and J gave up 0 bases, with 10 bases separating them. The DNA for the CDR3 is TGTGCCAGCAGTCCAATGACCGCAACTAATGAAAAACTGTTTTTT. Translated, it gives CASSPMTATNEKLFF.

Worth noting for this clonotype: This may stem from a read error, because a much larger clone lies one nucleotide away. The rearrangement uses TRBV2 and TRBJ2-3; 11 positions match TRBD2. The V gene's germline CDR1 is SNHLY and CDR2 FYNNEI. The CDR3 sequence is 19 residues long. The CDR3 DNA is TGTGCCTGCAGACCACGATTAGGACTAGCGGGTAGTGGCACAGATACGCAGTATTTT. Encoded protein: CACRPRLGLAGSGTDTQYF. Combining the CDR3 with reference TRBV2 and TRBJ2-3 gives the whole variable domain EPEVTQTPSHQVTQMGQEVILRCVPISNHLYFYWYRQILGQKVEFLVSFYNNEISEKSEIFDDQFSVERPDGSNFTLKIRSTKLEDSAMYFCACRPRLGLAGSGTDTQYFGPGTRLTVL.

The rearrangement uses TRBV7-2 and TRBJ1-6, with TRBD1 as a possible D gene (5 bases). V lost 0 bases to trimming and J lost 5 bases, with 17 bases between them. The CDR3 sequence is 18 residues long. Germline V gives CDR1 SGHTA, CDR2 FQGNSA. The CDR3 bases are TGTGCCAGCAGCTTAGCGAGTTTGTTTAGGGGCGATAATTCACCCCTCCACTTT. This codes for CASSLASLFRGDNSPLHF. Drawing the rest from reference TRBV7-2 and TRBJ1-6, the complete variable domain is GAGVSQSPSNKVTEKGKDVELRCDPISGHTALYWYRQSLGQGLEFLIYFQGNSAPDKSGLPSDRFSAERTGGSVSTLTIQRTQQEDSAVYLCASSLASLFRGDNSPLHFGNGTRLTVT.

The gene calls are TRBV12-5 and TRBJ2-6; no reliable D call. The germline V gene encodes CDR1 LGHNT and CDR2 FRNRAP. The CDR3 extends over 15 amino acids. V lost 3 bases, J lost 1 base, and 7 bases lay in between. CDR3 nucleotides: TGTGCTAGTGGTTTACCGAGGTCTGGGGCCAACGTCCTGACTTTC. Its protein product is CASGLPRSGANVLTF.

For this clonotype: This may be a read error, as it is one base from a much larger clone. The genes are TRBV4-1 and TRBJ2-1; D gene unclear. V lost 0 bases and J 10 bases, leaving 10 bases between the germline ends. The germline V gene encodes CDR1 MGHRA and CDR2 YSYEKL. This CDR3 contains 13 residues. The CDR3 region is CASSQDRVGEQFF. CDR3 nucleotides: TGCGCCAGCAGCCAAGACCGAGTAGGGGAGCAGTTCTTC.

Ten or more counts support this clonotype. J is TRBJ2-5 and V is TRBV6-1, with TRBD2 identical over 8 bases. The CDR3 is made up of 13 amino acids. The germline V gene encodes CDR1 MNHNS and CDR2 SASEGT. V was pared by 5 bases and J by 8 bases, with 7 bases of the junction left unmatched. The chain's CDR3 is CASSPGLEGTQYF. CDR3 bases: TGTGCCAGCAGTCCGGGACTAGAGGGTACCCAGTACTTC.

At least ten counts were recorded for this clonotype. The chain carries TRBV11-2 and TRBJ2-7; 7 bases fit TRBD1. Germline loops: CDR1 SGHAT, CDR2 FQNNGV. V was pared by 0 bases and J by 6 bases, with 8 bases of the junction left unmatched. CDR3 length: 15 residues. The CDR3 DNA is TGTGCCAGCAGCTTAGAGGCAGGGGGTTACGGCGAGCAGTACTTC. Its protein is CASSLEAGGYGEQYF.

The table lists this clonotype with many counts. This chain uses TRBV20-1 with TRBJ2-5; 9 nucleotides line up with TRBD2. Losses at the gene ends were 0 bases for V and 1 base for J; bases not matched to a gene: 3. The length of the CDR3 is 15 residues. Germline CDR1 reads DFQATT; CDR2 reads SNEGSKA (reference sequence). The CDR3 DNA is TGCAGTGCTAGAGATATAGCGGGGGTCCAAGAGACCCAGTACTTC. This gives the protein CSARDIAGVQETQYF.

V is TRBV7-9 and J is TRBJ2-1; possibly TRBD2 for D (5 bases). The V gene's germline CDR1 is SEHNR and CDR2 FQNEAQ (reference sequence). Trimming removed 2 bases from V and 3 bases from J, with 14 bases in between. This CDR3 spans 16 amino acids. The CDR3: CASSLSGGGGYNEQFF. The CDR3 DNA is TGTGCCAGCAGCTTAAGCGGAGGAGGTGGCTACAATGAGCAGTTCTTC. Variable domain in full (rest from reference TRBV7-9 and TRBJ2-1): DTGVSQNPRHKITKRGQNVTFRCDPISEHNRLYWYRQTLGQGPEFLTYFQNEAQLEKSRLLSDRFSAERPKGSFSTLEIQRTEQGDSAMYLCASSLSGGGGYNEQFFGPGTRLTVL.

Ten or more counts support this clonotype. This chain links TRBV18 with TRBJ2-7; D remains unclear. The germline V and J ends were trimmed by 2 bases and 0 bases, with 11 bases remaining between them. Germline CDR1 KGHSH, CDR2 LQKENI. This CDR3 is 15 amino acids long. This CDR3 reads CASSPSTALSYEQYF. The DNA of the CDR3 is TGTGCCAGCTCACCAAGCACCGCACTCTCCTACGAGCAGTACTTC.

This clonotype came up many times. This rearrangement joins TRBV7-6 to TRBJ2-7, with TRBD1 identical over 7 bases. The CDR3 runs to 14 residues. Germline CDR1 and CDR2: SGHVS and FNYEAQ. Trimming cost V 3 bases and J 3 bases; bases outside gene matches: 5. The CDR3 is CASSLAGQDYEQYF. The CDR3 region has the DNA TGTGCCAGCAGCTTGGCCGGACAGGACTACGAGCAGTACTTC.

This clonotype was seen at least ten times. V is TRBV6-5 and J is TRBJ2-1; D possibly corresponds to TRBD2 (6 bases). There are 15 residues in the CDR3. Germline loops: CDR1 MNHEY, CDR2 SVGAGI. The V end lost 5 bases, the J end lost 4 bases, and 15 bases lay between the germline ends. CDR3 DNA: TGTGCCAGCAGTAGGTGGAGGGGAGAGTACAATGAGCAGTTCTTC. Its protein product is CASSRWRGEYNEQFF.

This clonotype was seen ten or more times. In nucleotides, the CDR3 is TGTGCCAGCGGGGAGACAGGGGCCAATGAAAAACTGTTTTTT. Translating gives CASGETGANEKLFF. V is TRBV27 and J is TRBJ1-4; TRBD1 agrees at 8 bases. This CDR3 comprises 14 residues. CDR1 and CDR2 from the germline V gene are MNHEY and SMNVEV (reference sequence). V lost 8 bases, J lost 5 bases, and 7 bases stayed unmatched.

This clonotype was observed many times. The rearrangement joins TRBV7-2 to TRBJ2-1; perhaps TRBD2 as D (6 bases). The germline CDR1 and CDR2 sequences are SGHTA and FQGNSA. Between the trimmed V and J ends, which lost 2 bases and 0 bases, there was a span of 11 bases. The CDR3 spans 16 residues. The CDR3 nucleotides are TGTGCCAGCAGCTTAAGAACTAGCCGCTCCTACAATGAGCAGTTCTTC. Translated, it gives CASSLRTSRSYNEQFF.

This clonotype was observed many times. The chain recombines TRBV5-1 with TRBJ1-1; D gene unclear. Germline CDR1 reads SGHRS; CDR2 reads YFSETQ. Trimming took off 4 bases at V and 2 bases at J, with 12 bases between the two ends. CDR3 length: 14 amino acids. CDR3 sequence (DNA): TGCGCCAGCAGCCCCTATGGTTCTAACACTGAAGCTTTCTTT. This codes for CASSPYGSNTEAFF.

The chain recombines TRBV11-3 with TRBJ2-1; D perhaps matches TRBD1 (5 bases). V lost 0 bases to trimming and J lost 8 bases, with 14 bases between them. The CDR3 has 15 amino acids. Germline CDR1 is SGHNT and CDR2 is YENEEA. The CDR3, as DNA: TGTGCCAGCAGCTTAGAGTTACGCAGGGTCGATGAGCAGTTCTTC. It specifies CASSLELRRVDEQFF.

This clonotype appeared many times. The gene calls are TRBV12-3 or TRBV12-4 and TRBJ2-3, with D uncertain. CDR3 length: 11 amino acids. The V gene lost 10 bases and the J gene lost 3 bases, with 8 bases spanning the gap. CDR3 loop: CATRWTDTQYF. For the CDR3, the DNA is TGTGCCACCCGGTGGACAGATACGCAGTATTTT.

This clonotype was seen ten or more times. The chain uses TRBV7-8 and TRBJ2-7; no firm D call. The CDR3 sequence is 15 residues long. Germline V gene data show CDR1 as SGHVS and CDR2 as FQNEAQ. Trimming removed 5 bases at V and 5 bases at J, with 19 bases between. The CDR3 region has the DNA TGTGCCAGCAGCCCCGCCAGAACCTTTCGAGACGAGCAGTACTTC. It encodes CASSPARTFRDEQYF.

Many counts were recorded for this clonotype. In DNA form, the CDR3 reads TGTGCCAGCAGAACCGTATCGGGCCAAACCTACGAGCAGTACTTC. Amino acids: CASRTVSGQTYEQYF. This chain uses TRBV6-5 with TRBJ2-7; D gene uncertain. The V end was cut by 6 bases, the J end by 2 bases, with 17 bases between. CDR3 length: 15 amino acids. Germline V gene lookup returns CDR1 MNHEY and CDR2 SVGAGI.

This clonotype has at least ten counts. This sequence joins TRBV5-8 and TRBJ2-3, with a possible D match to TRBD1 (6 bases). V gave up 4 bases and J gave up 5 bases, with 20 bases separating them. Germline-derived CDR1 and CDR2 are SGHTS and YDEGEE. The CDR3 runs to 16 residues. The CDR3 reads CASSPIGGQYRDTQYF. The CDR3 DNA reads TGTGCCAGCAGCCCGATAGGTGGACAGTATAGAGATACGCAGTATTTT.

There are many counts of this clonotype. V and J are TRBV28 and TRBJ2-5; 8 bases map to TRBD1. Germline-derived CDR1 and CDR2 are MDHEN and SYDVKM. There are 15 residues in the CDR3. V gave up 5 bases and J gave up 5 bases; unmatched junction bases: 10. As DNA, the CDR3 is TGTGCCAGCAGTCCGACAGGGGTTCGTCGTGAGACCCAGTACTTC. Translating it yields CASSPTGVRRETQYF.

Many counts were recorded for this clonotype. The rearrangement uses TRBV10-1 and TRBJ2-6; 8 bases map to TRBD2. The CDR3 spans 20 residues. V lost 0 bases to trimming and J lost 0 bases; unmatched junction nucleotides: 10. Germline loops: CDR1 WNHNN, CDR2 SYGVQD (reference sequence). The CDR3 DNA reads TGCGCCAGCAGTGAGTCGACTCGGGAGGGTAAGAGCTCTGGGGCCAACGTCCTGACTTTC. This gives the protein CASSESTREGKSSGANVLTF.

In its sample, this clonotype was seen many times. The chain has TRBV3-1 and TRBJ2-5; 9 bases match TRBD2. J was trimmed by 4 bases and V by 0 bases; bases with no gene match: 9. The CDR3 loop spans 17 amino acids. Germline lookup yields CDR1 LGHDT and CDR2 YNNKEL (reference sequence). The CDR3 region has the DNA TGTGCCAGCAGCCAAGAAGGGGCAGCGGGAGGCGGAGAGACCCAGTACTTC. Translated: CASSQEGAAGGGETQYF.

In its sample, this clonotype was seen many times. The CDR3 region has the DNA TGTGCCAGCTCACCATTGGGACAGAACACCGGGGAGCTGTTTTTT. Its translation is CASSPLGQNTGELFF. The chain has TRBV18 and TRBJ2-2, with D tentatively TRBD1 (6 bases). The germline V gene has CDR1 KGHSH and CDR2 LQKENI. This CDR3 comprises 15 residues. Trimming stripped 2 bases from V and 1 base from J, with 8 bases between.

Note on this clonotype: A much larger clone differs from this one at a single base, so this may be a read error. V and J are TRBV9 and TRBJ1-1, with D maybe TRBD1 (5 bases). The CDR3 runs 15 residues. Trimming stripped 0 bases from V and 5 bases from J, with 14 bases between. Germline V gene sequence: CDR1 SGDLS, CDR2 YYNGEE. CDR3 amino acids: CASSVGGWAHTEAFF. CDR3 DNA: TGTGCCAGCAGCGTAGGGGGGTGGGCGCATACTGAAGCTTTCTTT.

This clonotype was observed at least ten times. V is TRBV28 and J is TRBJ2-3; weak D call: TRBD2 (5 bases). The length of the CDR3 is 15 residues. Trimming removed 5 bases at V and 2 bases at J, with 14 bases between. Germline CDR1 MDHEN, CDR2 SYDVKM. DNA of the CDR3: TGTGCCAGCAGTCCATACCGAGGGAACACAGATACGCAGTATTTT. This sequence encodes CASSPYRGNTDTQYF.

The sample holds many counts of this clonotype. A read error may account for a junction end that differs from germline. V is TRBV20-1 and J is TRBJ2-7; tentative D call: TRBD2 (5 bases). Looked up from germline, CDR1 is DFQATT and CDR2 is SNEGSKA (reference sequence). This CDR3 contains 13 residues. The CDR3 sequence: CSARDRGNYEQYF. CDR3 in DNA: TGCAGTGCCAGAGATCGGGGAAACTACGAGCAGTACTTC.

This clonotype came up many times. This chain connects TRBV6-5 to TRBJ1-1; D remains ambiguous. The CDR3 has 14 amino acids. The V gene lost 0 bases and the J gene lost 6 bases, with 11 bases spanning the gap. Per the germline V gene, CDR1 is MNHEY and CDR2 is SVGAGI. The CDR3 region is CASSYSGQRAEAFF. The CDR3 bases are TGTGCCAGCAGTTACTCAGGTCAGAGGGCTGAAGCTTTCTTT.

This clonotype was seen many times. The rearrangement links TRBV5-1 to TRBJ2-2; the match to TRBD2 covers 11 bases. The CDR3 covers 19 residues. Germline-derived CDR1 and CDR2 are SGHRS and YFSETQ. The J segment lost 5 bases and the V segment lost 4 bases, leaving 16 bases of the junction unmatched. The CDR3 nucleotides read TGCGCCAGCAGCCTTGCACTAGCGGGGGCGATGACGGGGACCGGGGAGCTGTTTTTT. As protein: CASSLALAGAMTGTGELFF. The variable domain in full, completed from reference TRBV5-1 and TRBJ2-2, reads KAGVTQTPRYLIKTRGQQVTLSCSPISGHRSVSWYQQTPGQGLQFLFEYFSETQRNKGNFPGRFSGRQFSNSRSEMNVSTLELGDSALYLCASSLALAGAMTGTGELFFGEGSRLTVL.

To note about this clonotype: A clone one base away is much larger, so this may be a read error. The V gene is TRBV7-8, the J gene TRBJ2-5; 12 nucleotides match TRBD2. The CDR3 has 16 amino acids. Trimming removed 1 base from V and 5 bases from J; junction bases left unmatched: 5. Germline CDR1 reads SGHVS; CDR2 reads FQNEAQ. In DNA, the CDR3 is TGTGCCAGCAGCTTAGGACTAGCGGGAGCCAAGGAGACCCAGTACTTC. Its protein product is CASSLGLAGAKETQYF.